This paragraph reports one TCR beta chain. Its antigen specificity is not known. Base quality data are lacking; no much larger clone is found one base away. Taken with the paper, the label for treatment or condition translates to: live attenuated yellow fever vaccine strain. At each blood-draw timepoint, two biological replicates of bulk PBMCs were obtained. PBMCs were isolated from peripheral blood using a standard Ficoll-Paque protocol. TriZol was used to extract RNA from bulk PBMCs, CD4 and CD8 fractions, and dextramer-positive and dextramer-negative fractions. The sample comes from a study of T cells after yellow fever vaccination (dated by TCRdb to about 2019). For the study in its entirety: Libraries from fractions with low cell numbers were prepared with the SMART-Seq v4 Ultra Low Input RNA kit. Two healthy male donors made up the cohort, one aged 18 to 30 years and the other aged 30 to 40 years. Blood samples were taken at several timepoints before and after primary and secondary immunization, and bulk PBMC replicates and cell subsets were isolated. Bulk TCR alpha and beta repertoires were sequenced longitudinally to track T-cell clones before and after primary and booster YFV17D yellow fever vaccination.

Germline trimming amounts to 4 bases on V and 5 bases on J, with 9 as the count of junction bases outside the gene matches. Reading the germline V gene gives CDR1 SGHTA and CDR2 FQGTGA. The CDR3 holds 16 amino acids from the cysteine to the phenylalanine. Just the 48-base CDR3 DNA is kept, in frame starting at base 1. On the study overall, not on this receptor specifically: Because abundant contaminating clonotypes from the bulk population could be contained in FACS-sorted repertoires, computational filtering was required. Most clones expanded after primary vaccination were re-detected after the booster (around 96% of CD4 and roughly 87% of CD8), suggesting broad memory maintenance. Only a couple of donors were included in the study, so the extent to which the findings can be generalized is limited. A small fraction of clonotypes appeared in both the CD4 and CD8 compartments, likely as a result of convergent recombination. Compared with the primary T-cell response, the secondary T-cell response was weaker but faster, peaking on day 5 rather than day 15.

The listed sequencing device is Illumina NovaSeq 6000. TCR cDNA was synthesized by 5'RACE template switching, through which a universal primer site and unique molecular identifiers were introduced. Priming for cDNA synthesis came from both the TCR alpha and TCR beta constant segments. Library amplification involved two PCR steps, and the second step added sample barcodes and sequencing adapters. Sequencing of libraries was done on Illumina HiSeq 2500 (2x100 bp) or NovaSeq (2x150 bp). For the original study's pipeline: MIGEC handled demultiplexing of reads and collapsing into UMI consensus sequences, while MiXCR performed V(D)J alignment. Clonotypes responding to the vaccine were identified with edgeR on replicate PBMC samples, with the criteria of FDR below 0.01 and a log2 fold change above 5 up to day 15. CD4 or CD8 identity was assigned to each bulk clonotype according to whether the clonotype was present at higher abundance in the sequenced CD4 repertoire or the sequenced CD8 repertoire. TCRdb trimmed the raw reads at Q25, called clones with MiXCR and kept productive beta chains. Each record represents a unique CDR3 protein, reported with the most common genes and DNA among its rows. TCRdb's processing, not the study's, gives the V and J calls here. The sample table shows about 430,000 distinct CDR3 sequences, and roughly a sixth are seen once. The ten most abundant clones make up about 18% of the sample.

The source is a man between 18 and 29 years old who received the YFV17D yellow fever vaccine. Sequencing was performed on PBMCs, taken before the yellow fever booster vaccination. The V gene is TRBV7-3 and the J gene is TRBJ1-2; 11 junctional bases match TRBD1. The CDR3 has the sequence CASSSGQGAQGYGYTF. Read as DNA, the sequence is TGTGCCAGCAGCTCAGGACAGGGGGCGCAGGGTTATGGCTACACCTTC.